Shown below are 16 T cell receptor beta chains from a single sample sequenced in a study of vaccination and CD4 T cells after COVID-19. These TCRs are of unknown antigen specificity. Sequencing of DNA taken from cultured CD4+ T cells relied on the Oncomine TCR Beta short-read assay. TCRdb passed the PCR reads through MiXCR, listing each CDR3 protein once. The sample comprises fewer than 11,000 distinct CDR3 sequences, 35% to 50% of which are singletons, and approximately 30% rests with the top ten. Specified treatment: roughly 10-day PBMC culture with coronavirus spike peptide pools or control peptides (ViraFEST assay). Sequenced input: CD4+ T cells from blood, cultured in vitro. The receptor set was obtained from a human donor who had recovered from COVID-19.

The CDR3 nucleotides read TGTGCCAGCAGGCTCCAGGGGGTGGGCGGGGAGCTGTTTTTT. Its protein product is CASRLQGVGGELFF. V and J are TRBV6-1 and TRBJ2-2; the match to TRBD1 covers 7 bases. The CDR3 extends over 14 amino acids. V was pared by 6 bases and J by 7 bases, with 8 bases of the junction left unmatched. Per germline, CDR1 MNHNS and CDR2 SASEGT.

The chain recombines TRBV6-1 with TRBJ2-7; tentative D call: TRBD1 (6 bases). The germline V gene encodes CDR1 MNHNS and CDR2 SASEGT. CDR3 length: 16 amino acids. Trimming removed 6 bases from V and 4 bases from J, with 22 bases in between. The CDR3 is CASRGSRDKHFYEQYF. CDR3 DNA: TGTGCCAGCAGGGGGAGCCGGGACAAACACTTTTACGAGCAGTACTTC.

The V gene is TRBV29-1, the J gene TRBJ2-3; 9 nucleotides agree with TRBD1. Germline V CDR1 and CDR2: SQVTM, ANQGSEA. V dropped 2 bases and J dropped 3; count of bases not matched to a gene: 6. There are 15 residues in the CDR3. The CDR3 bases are TGCAGCGTTGAACCCCACAGGGGGCTGACAGATACGCAGTATTTT. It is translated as CSVEPHRGLTDTQYF.

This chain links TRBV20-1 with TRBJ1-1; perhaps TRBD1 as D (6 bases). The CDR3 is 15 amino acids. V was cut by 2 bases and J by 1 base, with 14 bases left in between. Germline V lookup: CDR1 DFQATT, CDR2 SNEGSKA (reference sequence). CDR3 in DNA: TGCAGTGCTAGATTGGGGCAGGGGACGAACACTGAAGCTTTCTTT. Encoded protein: CSARLGQGTNTEAFF.

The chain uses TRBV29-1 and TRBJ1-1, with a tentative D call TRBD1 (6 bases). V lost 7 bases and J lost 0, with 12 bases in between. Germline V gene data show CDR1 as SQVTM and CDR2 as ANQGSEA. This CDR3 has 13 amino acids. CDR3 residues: CSADQGMNTEAFF. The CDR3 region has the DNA TGCAGCGCTGACCAGGGGATGAACACTGAAGCTTTCTTT.

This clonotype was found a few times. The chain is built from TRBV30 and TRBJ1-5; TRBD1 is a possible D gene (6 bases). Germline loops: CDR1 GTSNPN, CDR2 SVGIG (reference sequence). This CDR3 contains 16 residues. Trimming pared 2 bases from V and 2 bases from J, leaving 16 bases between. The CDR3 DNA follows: TGTGCCTGGAGTCAGACAGGATCGTACGGCAATCAGCCCCAGCATTTT. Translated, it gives CAWSQTGSYGNQPQHF.

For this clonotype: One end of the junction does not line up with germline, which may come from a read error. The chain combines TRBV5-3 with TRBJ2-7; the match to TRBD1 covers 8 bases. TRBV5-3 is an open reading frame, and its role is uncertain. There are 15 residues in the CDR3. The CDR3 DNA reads TGTGCCAGCAGCTCCCTAGGCAGGGACAGGTACGAGCAGTACTTC. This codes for CASSSLGRDRYEQYF.

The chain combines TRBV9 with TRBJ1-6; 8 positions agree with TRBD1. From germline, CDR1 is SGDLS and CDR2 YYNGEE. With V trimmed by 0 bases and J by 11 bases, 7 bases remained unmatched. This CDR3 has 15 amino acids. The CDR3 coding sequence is TGTGCCAGCAGCGTAGAGGGACAGGCGGTCGCACCCCTCCACTTT. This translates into CASSVEGQAVAPLHF.

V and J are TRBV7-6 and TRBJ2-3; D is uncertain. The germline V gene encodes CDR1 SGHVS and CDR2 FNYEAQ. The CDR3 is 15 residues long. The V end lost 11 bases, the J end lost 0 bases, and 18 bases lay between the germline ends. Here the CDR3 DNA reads TGTGCCTTCAGAGGATCAGGACGGAGCACAGATACGCAGTATTTT. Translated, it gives CAFRGSGRSTDTQYF. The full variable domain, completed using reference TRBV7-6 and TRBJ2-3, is GAGVSQSPRYKVTKRGQDVALRCDPISGHVSLYWYRQALGQGPEFLTYFNYEAQQDKSGLPNDRFSAERPEGSISTLTIQRTEQRDSAMYRCAFRGSGRSTDTQYFGPGTRLTVL.

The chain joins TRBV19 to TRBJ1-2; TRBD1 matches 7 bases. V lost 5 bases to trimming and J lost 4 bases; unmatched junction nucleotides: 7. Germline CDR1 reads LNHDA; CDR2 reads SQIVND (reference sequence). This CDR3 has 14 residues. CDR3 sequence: CASSFTTGSYGYTF. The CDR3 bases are TGTGCCAGTAGTTTCACGACAGGGTCCTATGGCTACACCTTC.

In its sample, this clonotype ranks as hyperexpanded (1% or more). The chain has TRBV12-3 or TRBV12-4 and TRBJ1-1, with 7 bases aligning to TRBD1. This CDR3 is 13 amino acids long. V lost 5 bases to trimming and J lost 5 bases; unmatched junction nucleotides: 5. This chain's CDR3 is CASSTGVWTEAFF. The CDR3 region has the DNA TGTGCCAGCAGTACAGGGGTATGGACTGAAGCTTTCTTT.

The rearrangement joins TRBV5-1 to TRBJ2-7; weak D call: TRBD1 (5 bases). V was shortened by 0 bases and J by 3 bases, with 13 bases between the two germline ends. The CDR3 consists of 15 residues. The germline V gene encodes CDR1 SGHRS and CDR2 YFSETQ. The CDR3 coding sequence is TGCGCCAGCAGCTTGGCCGGTGGACAAGGCTACGAGCAGTACTTC. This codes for CASSLAGGQGYEQYF. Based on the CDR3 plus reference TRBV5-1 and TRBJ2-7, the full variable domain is KAGVTQTPRYLIKTRGQQVTLSCSPISGHRSVSWYQQTPGQGLQFLFEYFSETQRNKGNFPGRFSGRQFSNSRSEMNVSTLELGDSALYLCASSLAGGQGYEQYFGPGTRLTVT.

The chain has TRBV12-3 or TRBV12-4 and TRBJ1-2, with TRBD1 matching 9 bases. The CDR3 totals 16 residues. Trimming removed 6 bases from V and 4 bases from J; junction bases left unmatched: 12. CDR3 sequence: CASSNDRGYRVYGYTF. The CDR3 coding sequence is TGTGCCAGCAGCAACGACAGGGGGTACCGCGTCTATGGCTACACCTTC.

CDR3 DNA: TGTGCCAGCAGCTTTAAACTAGACTCGGGCTACACCTTC. It yields the protein CASSFKLDSGYTF. V gene TRBV5-4 combines with J gene TRBJ1-2; D uncertain. The V gene's germline CDR1 is SGHNT and CDR2 YYREEE (reference sequence). This CDR3 spans 13 amino acids. Trimming took 2 bases from V and 8 from J, leaving 13 bases between them.

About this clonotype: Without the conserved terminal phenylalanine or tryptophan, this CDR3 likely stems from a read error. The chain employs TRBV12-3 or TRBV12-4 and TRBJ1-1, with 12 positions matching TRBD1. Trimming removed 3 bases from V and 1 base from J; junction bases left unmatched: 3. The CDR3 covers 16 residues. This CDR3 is CASSLGDRGQNTEAFV. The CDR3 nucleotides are TGTGCCAGCAGTTTGGGGGACAGGGGGCAGAACACTGAAGCTTTCGTT.

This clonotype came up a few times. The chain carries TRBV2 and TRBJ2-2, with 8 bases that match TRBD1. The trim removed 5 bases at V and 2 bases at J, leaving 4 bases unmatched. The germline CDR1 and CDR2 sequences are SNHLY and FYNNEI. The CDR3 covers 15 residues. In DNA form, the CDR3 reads TGTGCCAGCAGTTGGACAGGGAAAAACACCGGGGAGCTGTTTTTT. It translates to CASSWTGKNTGELFF.